This T cell receptor beta chain emerged from a study of vaccination effects on CD4 cells after COVID-19. On this clone: Its antigen is as yet unknown.

Before sequencing took place, the ViraFEST assay used viral peptide pools to expand antigen-specific CD4+ T cells. Upon completion of about eleven days in culture, CD4+ T cells were isolated. The vaccine recipients had no prior SARS-CoV-2 infection, with negative nucleocapsid antibodies. The CDR3 length is 15 residues. Trimming pared 7 bases from V and 1 base from J, leaving 15 bases between. CDR1 is MGHRA and CDR2 is YSYEKL in the germline V gene. The repertoire was sequenced with immunoSEQ multiplex PCR; TCRdb's copy has only in-frame clones and lacks some. Among 37,000 or so clones listed, 66% were seen once.

Specimen: CD4+ T cells from PBMCs cultured with HCoV-OC43 spike peptides, collected before COVID-19 vaccination. The subset here: HCoV-OC43 spike overlapping peptide pool stimulation. The V gene is TRBV4-1, the J gene TRBJ2-3; weak D call: TRBD2 (6 bases). The receptor comes from a human donor who received a COVID-19 vaccine. This chain's CDR3 is CASKERVRGTDTQYF. The CDR3 DNA reads as TGCGCCAGCAAAGAGCGGGTTAGAGGCACAGATACGCAGTATTTT.